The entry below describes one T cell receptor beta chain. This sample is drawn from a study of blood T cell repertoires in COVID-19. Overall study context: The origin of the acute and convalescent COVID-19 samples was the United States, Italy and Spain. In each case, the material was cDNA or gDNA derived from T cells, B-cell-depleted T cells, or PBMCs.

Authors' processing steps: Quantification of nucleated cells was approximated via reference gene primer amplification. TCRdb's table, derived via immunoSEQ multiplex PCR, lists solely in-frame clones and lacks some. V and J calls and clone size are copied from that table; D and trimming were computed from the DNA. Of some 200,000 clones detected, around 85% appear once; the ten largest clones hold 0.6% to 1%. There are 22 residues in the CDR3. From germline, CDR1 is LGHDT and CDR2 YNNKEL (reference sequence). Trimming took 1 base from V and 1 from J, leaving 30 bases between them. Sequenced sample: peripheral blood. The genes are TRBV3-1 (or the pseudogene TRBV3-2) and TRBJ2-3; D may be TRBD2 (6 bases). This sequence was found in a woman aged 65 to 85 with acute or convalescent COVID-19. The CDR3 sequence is CASSQAPRPPPCGTDCTDTQYF. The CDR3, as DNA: TGTGCCAGCAGCCAAGCGCCACGGCCCCCCCCTTGCGGGACGGACTGCACAGATACGCAGTATTTT.